This T cell receptor (beta chain) was documented in a study of human T cells and chemical hapten exposure. Overall study results and limits: Significantly greater numbers of large CDR3 similarity clusters came from expanded TCRs than from controls.

As processed by the authors: With a range of about 23,224 to 700,000, the median per sample was roughly 95,000 TCRs. MiXCR was run by TCRdb on the RACE reads, yielding one entry per CDR3 protein. The V and J calls were determined by TCRdb, not by the authors. This table holds over 300,000 distinct CDR3 sequences, more than 4.5% found once. As for this clonotype: The target antigen is unknown.

This CDR3 is 16 amino acids long. The germline CDR1 and CDR2 sequences are SGHRS and YFSETQ. The junction had 9 bases not matched to a gene; V was cut back by 0 bases and J by 5 bases. Time point reported: pre-sensitization, week 0. The treatment was: therapeutic diphenylcyclopropenone sensitization with weekly scalp DPC. Blood draws preceded each patch test application. The source was whole blood, collected in connection with sensitization to the hapten diphenylcyclopropenone (DPC). This sequence originates from a woman aged 50 to 60 with alopecia areata. Some clones in this sample may be carry-over from other donors' samples. The rearrangement links TRBV5-1 to TRBJ1-2, with 8 bases lining up with TRBD1. CDR3 region: CASSLAQGAFKYGYTF. DNA of the CDR3: TGCGCCAGCAGCTTGGCTCAGGGGGCTTTTAAGTATGGCTACACCTTC.